This entry lists 12 T cell receptor beta chains sequenced from one sample in a study of cytomegalovirus exposure and HLA in healthy donors. Both 60 Vbeta primers and 13 Jbeta primers went into the PCR. Here immunoSEQ multiplex PCR was the method, and the copy in TCRdb shows in-frame clones only, minus some. Counted here are about 170,000 clones, over 65% occurring once; the ten biggest clones make up 0.65% to 0.95%. Sequenced input: PBMCs. These receptor sequences come from a female donor in good health and CMV-seronegative.

This rearrangement joins TRBV23-1 to TRBJ1-3; D gene unclear. TRBV23-1 is identified as an open reading frame with a role that is uncertain. The length of the CDR3 is 16 residues. The V end lost 3 bases, the J end lost 2 bases, and 14 bases lay between the germline ends. The CDR3 sequence is CASSHPDRTTGNTIYF. The CDR3 coding sequence is TGCGCCAGCAGTCATCCCGATCGCACTACTGGAAACACCATATATTTT.

V gene TRBV18 combines with J gene TRBJ1-1; possibly TRBD1 for D (6 bases). The CDR3 is 14 amino acids. V was cut by 6 bases and J by 3 bases, with 14 bases left in between. Germline CDR1 is KGHSH and CDR2 is LQKENI. In nucleotides, the CDR3 is TGTGCCAGCTCCATCCAACAGGGTTACACTGAAGCTTTCTTT. Protein sequence: CASSIQQGYTEAFF.

The rearrangement links TRBV5-4 to TRBJ1-1; TRBD1 is a possible D gene (5 bases). V lost 3 bases and J 1 base, leaving 19 bases between the germline ends. The CDR3 consists of 17 residues. Per germline, CDR1 SGHNT and CDR2 YYREEE (reference sequence). CDR3 sequence (DNA): TGTGCCAGCAGCTCGAAAACACCAGGGCAGAAGAACACTGAAGCTTTCTTT. It is translated as CASSSKTPGQKNTEAFF.

In its sample, this clone was seen a few times. The chain recombines TRBV4-1 with TRBJ2-2; 14 nucleotides match TRBD2. Germline assignment: CDR1 MGHRA and CDR2 YSYEKL. The CDR3 is 20 residues long. V shed 3 bases and J 1 base; nucleotides not matched to a gene: 10. CDR3 in amino acids: CASSQHSGTSGRQNTGELFF. CDR3 DNA: TGCGCCAGCAGCCAGCACTCCGGGACTAGCGGGAGACAGAACACCGGGGAGCTGTTTTTT.

The chain recombines TRBV18 with TRBJ2-2; no clear D gene. The V and J ends lost 5 bases and 3 bases respectively, with 10 bases between them. This CDR3 is built from 14 residues. Germline loops: CDR1 KGHSH, CDR2 LQKENI. CDR3 sequence: CASSMNLDTGELFF. In DNA, the CDR3 is TGTGCCAGCTCAATGAATTTAGACACCGGGGAGCTGTTTTTT.

This clone appeared a few times. V usage is TRBV7-8 and J usage is TRBJ2-2, with D perhaps TRBD1 (5 bases). CDR1 is SGHVS and CDR2 is FQNEAQ in the germline V gene. The V and J ends lost 2 bases and 0 bases respectively, with 16 bases between them. The CDR3 runs to 18 residues. Here the CDR3 DNA reads TGTGCCAGCAGCTTACCCACAGGTCGAGGATCGAACACCGGGGAGCTGTTTTTT. It yields the protein CASSLPTGRGSNTGELFF.

V and J are TRBV19 and TRBJ1-6; 7 nucleotides line up with TRBD1. Germline V CDR1 and CDR2: LNHDA, SQIVND (reference sequence). With V trimmed by 0 bases and J by 7 bases, 3 bases remained unmatched. This CDR3 contains 15 residues. As DNA, the CDR3 is TGTGCCAGTAGTATAGAAGACAGGGCCAATTCACCCCTCCACTTT. Protein product: CASSIEDRANSPLHF.

The chain combines TRBV6-5 with TRBJ2-1; 9 bases fit TRBD2. Germline CDR1 is MNHEY and CDR2 is SVGAGI. V shed 4 bases, J shed 4 bases, and the junction held 5 bases outside the gene matches. The CDR3 runs 15 residues. Here the CDR3 DNA reads TGTGCCAGCAGTTGGGGGGCGGGGGGGTACAATGAGCAGTTCTTC. It yields the protein CASSWGAGGYNEQFF.

This chain joins TRBV4-2 and TRBJ2-1; TRBD2 aligns across 8 bases. Unmatched junction bases numbered 11, after V lost 2 bases and J lost 5 bases. The CDR3 covers 17 residues. CDR1 and CDR2 (germline): LGHNA, YNFKEQ. In DNA form, the CDR3 reads TGTGCCAGCAGCCAACAATTACGGGGGGGATCTAACAATGAGCAGTTCTTC. This sequence encodes CASSQQLRGGSNNEQFF.

This chain joins TRBV28 and TRBJ1-4; no clear D. Trimming stripped 5 bases from V and 11 bases from J, with 18 bases between. Looked up from germline, CDR1 is MDHEN and CDR2 is SYDVKM. The CDR3 length is 14 residues. CDR3 sequence: CASSLTSRTFKLFF. In nucleotides, the CDR3 is TGTGCCAGCAGTCTCACCTCTAGGACTTTTAAACTGTTTTTT. Full variable domain (missing parts from reference TRBV28 and TRBJ1-4): DVKVTQSSRYLVKRTGEKVFLECVQDMDHENMFWYRQDPGLGLRLIYFSYDVKMKEKGDIPEGYSVSREKKERFSLILESASTNQTSMYLCASSLTSRTFKLFFGSGTQLSVL.

CDR3 coding DNA: TGCGCCAGCAGCCGGACAGTAGGCGAGACCCAGTACTTC. Its translation is CASSRTVGETQYF. V gene TRBV5-1 combines with J gene TRBJ2-5; tentatively, D is TRBD1 (6 bases). Per germline, CDR1 SGHRS and CDR2 YFSETQ. The ends were cut back, 4 bases at V and 5 bases at J, with 12 bases in the middle. The CDR3 runs to 13 residues.

The chain combines TRBV29-1 with TRBJ2-5; possibly TRBD1 for D (6 bases). CDR1 is SQVTM, CDR2 ANQGSEA, per germline. This CDR3 has 14 residues. Trimming removed 4 bases from V and 5 bases from J, with 17 bases in between. Here the CDR3 reads CSVAQGPSGETQYF. As DNA, the CDR3 is TGCAGCGTTGCTCAGGGGCCTTCCGGGGAGACCCAGTACTTC.